This TCR beta chain was sequenced in a study of control samples from healthy donors and cancer patients. This CDR3 is built from 18 residues. Germline lookup yields CDR1 SGHNT and CDR2 YENEEA. V lost 1 base and J 0 bases, leaving 16 bases between the germline ends. Method: immunoSEQ multiplex PCR; TCRdb's copy keeps in-frame clones and lacks some. The sample contains about 140,000 clones, 80% to 90% of which appear only once. The J gene is TRBJ2-1, the V gene TRBV11-3, with D possibly TRBD2 on 7 matching bases. Sequencing used blood. The receptor was isolated from a woman in her 30s in good health. The CDR3 here is CASSLGSGGGSSYNEQFF. Written as DNA, the CDR3 is TGTGCCAGCAGCTTAGGATCGGGGGGCGGCAGCTCCTACAATGAGCAGTTCTTC.